Listed here are 10 T cell receptor beta chains from one sample, sequenced in a study of Graves' ophthalmopathy and Graves' hyperthyroidism. The authors amplified TCR beta CDR3 regions, and they did so from RNA transcripts for repertoire sequencing. Investigators did first-round RT-PCR with HTBI primers, then second-round multiplex PCR. A single record per CDR3 protein comes from TCRdb applying MiXCR to the multiplex PCR reads. The data show some 210,000 distinct CDR3 sequences, roughly 29% seen once. Sequenced material: peripheral blood. Receptor source: a man over 45 with Graves' ophthalmopathy.

This CDR3 is CASEQGAAGIQYF. The DNA of the CDR3 is TGTGCCAGCGAACAGGGGGCTGCCGGGATACAGTACTTC. The rearrangement uses TRBV12-3 or TRBV12-4 and TRBJ2-7; 9 bases align to TRBD1. This CDR3 region has 13 residues. V gave up 8 bases and J gave up 10 bases; unmatched junction bases: 12.

V gene TRBV12-3 or TRBV12-4 combines with J gene TRBJ1-5; D may be TRBD1 (5 bases). V lost 1 base, J lost 3 bases, and 10 bases lay in between. The CDR3 contains 15 residues. The CDR3 DNA reads as TGTGCCAGCAGTTTAGGTACAGGACTCAATCAGCCCCAGCATTTT. Its translation: CASSLGTGLNQPQHF.

The sample holds many counts of this clonotype. The chain carries TRBV27 and TRBJ2-6; TRBD2 might be the D (6 bases). There are 16 residues in the CDR3. Trimming took off 2 bases at V and 1 base at J, with 9 bases between the two ends. CDR1 is MNHEY and CDR2 is SMNVEV in the germline V gene (reference sequence). CDR3 region: CASSLNLASGANVLTF. The CDR3 nucleotides read TGTGCCAGCAGTTTAAATCTAGCGTCTGGGGCCAACGTCCTGACTTTC.

This clonotype has ten or more counts. The chain links TRBV6-2 or TRBV6-3 to TRBJ2-7, with TRBD2 matching over 14 bases. The CDR3 spans 15 residues. Germline V gene data show CDR1 as MNHEY and CDR2 as SVGEGT. Trimming took 7 bases from V and 5 from J; bases not matched to a gene: 7. The CDR3 is CASTVGLAGVHEQYF. The CDR3 coding sequence is TGTGCCAGCACCGTGGGACTAGCGGGAGTCCACGAGCAGTACTTC.

Ten or more counts support this clonotype. The chain has TRBV12-3 or TRBV12-4 and TRBJ2-7; D unclear. V was cut by 5 bases and J by 1 base, with 18 bases left in between. This CDR3 spans 16 amino acids. The CDR3 region is CASSPYPFDGSYEQYF. CDR3 coding DNA: TGTGCCAGCAGTCCATATCCCTTCGATGGGTCCTACGAGCAGTACTTC.

This clonotype was recorded many times. The J gene is TRBJ2-7, the V gene TRBV28, with 7 bases fitting TRBD2. V gave up 3 bases and J gave up 2 bases; unmatched junction bases: 4. Germline CDR1 is MDHEN and CDR2 is SYDVKM. This CDR3 region has 14 residues. CDR3 loop: CASSFMGRAYEQYF. In nucleotides, the CDR3 is TGTGCCAGCAGTTTCATGGGGAGGGCCTACGAGCAGTACTTC.

This sequence joins TRBV6-1 and TRBJ2-5; 8 bases fit TRBD2. Germline lookup yields CDR1 MNHNS and CDR2 SASEGT. The CDR3 consists of 14 residues. Trimming removed 2 bases from V and 6 bases from J; junction bases left unmatched: 5. For the CDR3, the DNA is TGTGCCAGCAGTGAATCGGGGGGGCGTAAGACCCAGTACTTC. This codes for CASSESGGRKTQYF.

Many counts were recorded for this clonotype. V is TRBV20-1 and J is TRBJ2-2; 8 bases map to TRBD1. The CDR3 runs to 13 residues. The ends lost 3 bases at V and 6 bases at J; junction bases unmatched: 3. Germline CDR1 reads DFQATT; CDR2 reads SNEGSKA (reference sequence). The CDR3 DNA reads TGCAGTGCTAGCAGGGGGCAAGCCGGGGAGCTGTTTTTT. This codes for CSASRGQAGELFF.

This clonotype was recorded many times. This rearrangement joins TRBV12-3 or TRBV12-4 to TRBJ1-1, with D hard to call. The CDR3 is 13 residues long. Trimming removed 3 bases at V and 1 base at J, with 6 bases between. CDR3 sequence: CASSFTENTEAFF. The CDR3 nucleotides are TGTGCCAGCAGTTTTACGGAGAACACTGAAGCTTTCTTT.

On this clonotype itself: Just one base apart from a much larger clone, this may be a read error. This sequence joins TRBV5-1 and TRBJ2-1; the D is unclear. The CDR3 consists of 12 residues. Germline lookup yields CDR1 SGHRS and CDR2 YFSETQ. The V and J ends lost 1 base and 9 bases respectively, with 8 bases between them. This CDR3 is CASSLKGIEQFF. The CDR3 nucleotides read TGCGCCAGCAGCTTGAAAGGGATTGAGCAGTTCTTC.